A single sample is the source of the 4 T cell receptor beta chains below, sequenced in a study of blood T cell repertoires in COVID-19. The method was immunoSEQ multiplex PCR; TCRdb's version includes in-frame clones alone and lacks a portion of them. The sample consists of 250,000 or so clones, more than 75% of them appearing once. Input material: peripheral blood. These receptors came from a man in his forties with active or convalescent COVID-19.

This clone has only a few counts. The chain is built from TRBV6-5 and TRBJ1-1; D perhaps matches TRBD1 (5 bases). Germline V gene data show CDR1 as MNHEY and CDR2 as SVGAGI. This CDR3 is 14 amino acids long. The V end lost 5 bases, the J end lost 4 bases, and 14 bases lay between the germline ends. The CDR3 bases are TGTGCCAGCAGTCCACAGGCGCGGGGCACTGAAGCTTTCTTT. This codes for CASSPQARGTEAFF.

CDR3 sequence reads: CASGSRTGYNEQFF. The CDR3 DNA reads as TGTGCTAGTGGTTCAAGGACAGGGTACAATGAGCAGTTCTTC. The chain employs TRBV12-5 and TRBJ2-1; 8 bases fit TRBD1. The CDR3 runs 14 residues. Germline assignment: CDR1 LGHNT and CDR2 FRNRAP. V lost 4 bases, J lost 4 bases, and 3 bases stayed unmatched. The full variable domain, in which reference TRBV12-5 and TRBJ2-1 provide the parts outside the CDR3, is DARVTQTPRHKVTEMGQEVTMRCQPILGHNTVFWYRQTMMQGLELLAYFRNRAPLDDSGMPKDRFSAEMPDATLATLKIQPSEPRDSAVYFCASGSRTGYNEQFFGPGTRLTVL.

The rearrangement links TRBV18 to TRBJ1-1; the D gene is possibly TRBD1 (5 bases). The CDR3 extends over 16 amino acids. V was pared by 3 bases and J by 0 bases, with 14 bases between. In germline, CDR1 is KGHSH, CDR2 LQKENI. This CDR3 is CASSPMTELVNTEAFF. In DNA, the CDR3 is TGTGCCAGCTCACCTATGACAGAACTCGTGAACACTGAAGCTTTCTTT.

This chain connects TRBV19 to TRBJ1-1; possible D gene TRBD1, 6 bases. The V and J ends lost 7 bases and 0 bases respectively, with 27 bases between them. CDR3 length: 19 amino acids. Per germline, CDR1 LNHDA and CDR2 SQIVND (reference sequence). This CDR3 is CASIPRGYSGRSMNTEAFF. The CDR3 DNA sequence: TGTGCCAGTATCCCCAGGGGATACTCAGGAAGATCCATGAACACTGAAGCTTTCTTT.